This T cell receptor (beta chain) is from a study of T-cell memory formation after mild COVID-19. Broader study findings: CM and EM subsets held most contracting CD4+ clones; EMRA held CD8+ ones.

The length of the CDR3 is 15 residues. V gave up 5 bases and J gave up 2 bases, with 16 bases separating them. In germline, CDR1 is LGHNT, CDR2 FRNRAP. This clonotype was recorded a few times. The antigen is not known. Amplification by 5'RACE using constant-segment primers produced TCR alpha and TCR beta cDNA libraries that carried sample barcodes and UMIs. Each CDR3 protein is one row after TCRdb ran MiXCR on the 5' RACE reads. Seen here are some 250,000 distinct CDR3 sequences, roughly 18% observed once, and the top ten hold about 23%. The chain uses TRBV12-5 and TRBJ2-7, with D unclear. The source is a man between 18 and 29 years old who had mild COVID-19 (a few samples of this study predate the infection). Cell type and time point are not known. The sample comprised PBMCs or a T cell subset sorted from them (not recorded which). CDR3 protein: CASGPKDSWTYEQYF. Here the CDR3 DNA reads TGTGCTAGTGGTCCGAAAGACTCATGGACCTACGAGCAGTACTTC.